This T cell receptor beta chain was retrieved from a study of cytomegalovirus exposure and HLA in healthy donors. Trimming removed 2 bases from V and 3 bases from J, with 5 bases in between. This CDR3 is built from 12 residues. From germline, CDR1 is SEHNR and CDR2 FQNEAQ (reference sequence). Both 60 Vbeta primers and 13 Jbeta primers went into the PCR. Repertoires were generated with immunoSEQ multiplex PCR, while TCRdb's copy carries only in-frame clones and drops some. The repertoire has 100,000 to 150,000 clones, over 8.5% of them found once; the top ten carry about 6%. This receptor was obtained from a woman in her 40s in good health and CMV-seropositive. This chain connects TRBV7-9 to TRBJ2-7; D is perhaps TRBD1 (5 bases). Sample: PBMCs. CDR3 DNA sequence: TGTGCCAGCAGCTTACAGGGCTACGAGCAGTACTTC. It yields the protein CASSLQGYEQYF.